Below are 25 T cell receptor beta chains sequenced from a single sample in a study of T cells after yellow fever vaccination. Via MiXCR, TCRdb re-called the 5' RACE reads, giving one row per CDR3 protein. The sample lists approximately 250,000 distinct CDR3 sequences, about 5% occurring once. This specimen consisted of CD4+ T cells sorted from PBMCs, obtained on the day of the yellow fever booster vaccination. The source of these receptors is a young man who received the YFV17D yellow fever vaccine.

This clonotype came up a few times. The rearrangement joins TRBV7-2 to TRBJ1-6; no reliable D call. CDR1 and CDR2 (germline): SGHTA, FQGNSA. The CDR3 sequence is 14 residues long. With 5 bases removed from V and 9 bases from J, the gap between germline ends came to 14 bases. Here the CDR3 reads CASSIRPVLSPLHF. In nucleotides, the CDR3 is TGTGCCAGCAGCATAAGACCGGTCCTTTCACCCCTCCACTTT.

This clonotype was seen more than once but under ten times. The chain carries TRBV7-9 and TRBJ1-2; D remains ambiguous. The CDR3 has 13 residues. Germline V lookup: CDR1 SEHNR, CDR2 FQNEAQ (reference sequence). Trimming stripped 1 base from V and 4 bases from J, with 7 bases between. The chain's CDR3 is CASSLVSAYGYTF. The CDR3 DNA follows: TGTGCCAGCAGCTTAGTGTCAGCCTATGGCTACACCTTC. Looking up the rest from reference TRBV7-9 and TRBJ1-2 gives the full variable domain: DTGVSQNPRHKITKRGQNVTFRCDPISEHNRLYWYRQTLGQGPEFLTYFQNEAQLEKSRLLSDRFSAERPKGSFSTLEIQRTEQGDSAMYLCASSLVSAYGYTFGSGTRLTVV.

This clonotype occurred many times. The rearrangement links TRBV7-2 to TRBJ2-1; 7 nucleotides line up with TRBD1. Germline CDR1 is SGHTA and CDR2 is FQGNSA. J gave up 9 bases and V 3 bases, and 8 bases lay outside the gene matches. The CDR3 totals 14 residues. CDR3 loop: CASSLGTVLGEQFF. CDR3 in DNA: TGTGCCAGCAGCTTGGGGACAGTTTTGGGTGAGCAGTTCTTC. Full variable domain (rest looked up from reference TRBV7-2 and TRBJ2-1): GAGVSQSPSNKVTEKGKDVELRCDPISGHTALYWYRQSLGQGLEFLIYFQGNSAPDKSGLPSDRFSAERTGGSVSTLTIQRTQQEDSAVYLCASSLGTVLGEQFFGPGTRLTVL.

This clonotype has more than one count but fewer than ten. The gene calls are TRBV20-1 and TRBJ2-5, with D possibly being TRBD1 (5 bases). V shed 3 bases and J shed 5 bases, with 13 bases lying between them. The length of the CDR3 is 13 residues. Germline assignment: CDR1 DFQATT and CDR2 SNEGSKA (reference sequence). The CDR3 DNA sequence: TGCAGTGCTAGGAAGGGGCGCGAGGAGACCCAGTACTTC. It translates to CSARKGREETQYF.

The J gene is TRBJ1-2, the V gene TRBV5-1; 8 bases are shared with TRBD1. V lost 4 bases, J lost 6 bases, and 14 bases stayed unmatched. The CDR3 loop spans 16 amino acids. CDR1 is SGHRS and CDR2 is YFSETQ in the germline V gene. Here the CDR3 DNA reads TGCGCCAGCAGCCGAACACCGGGACAGGACAAGGATGGCTACACCTTC. It yields the protein CASSRTPGQDKDGYTF.

This clonotype was found many times. The chain recombines TRBV11-2 with TRBJ2-1; 9 bases line up with TRBD2. Per the germline V gene, CDR1 is SGHAT and CDR2 is FQNNGV. The V and J ends lost 0 bases and 8 bases, in that order; junction bases with no gene match: 11. The CDR3 totals 17 residues. CDR3 coding DNA: TGTGCCAGCAGCTTAGATCGGGGCGGGGGGGCCATATATGAGCAGTTCTTC. This encodes CASSLDRGGGAIYEQFF.

J is TRBJ1-1 and V is TRBV5-1; maybe TRBD1 (5 bases). V was shortened by 5 bases and J by 11 bases, with 22 bases between the two germline ends. CDR1 and CDR2 (germline): SGHRS, YFSETQ. The CDR3 totals 14 residues. The CDR3 DNA reads as TGCGCCAGCAGATCACTAGACAGACATCACGGGGCTTTCTTT. Translation gives CASRSLDRHHGAFF.

J is TRBJ2-6 and V is TRBV27; 7 bases are shared with TRBD1. The CDR3 has 16 amino acids. Per germline, CDR1 MNHEY and CDR2 SMNVEV (reference sequence). The ends lost 5 bases at V and 0 bases at J; junction bases unmatched: 4. The CDR3 loop is CASSHRGYSGANVLTF. The CDR3 nucleotides are TGTGCCAGCAGTCACAGGGGATACTCTGGGGCCAACGTCCTGACTTTC.

This clonotype was counted at least ten times. V gene TRBV7-2 combines with J gene TRBJ1-2; unclear D gene. CDR1 is SGHTA, CDR2 FQGNSA, per germline. This CDR3 has 15 amino acids. Trimming shortened V by 3 bases and J by 4 bases, and 15 bases separated the two germline ends. Here the CDR3 DNA reads TGTGCCAGCAGCTTGCAGGTGACTTCTCTCTATGGCTACACCTTC. The encoded protein is CASSLQVTSLYGYTF.

About this clonotype: With a much larger clone just one base away, this may be a read error. CDR3 bases: TGTGCCAGCAGCCAAAGTGGGGCCAACGTCCTGACTTTC. As protein: CASSQSGANVLTF. The chain carries TRBV7-9 and TRBJ2-6, with D unresolved. Germline V gives CDR1 SEHNR, CDR2 FQNEAQ (reference sequence). V gave up 5 bases and J gave up 3 bases, with 5 bases separating them. This CDR3 contains 13 residues.

The chain joins TRBV19 to TRBJ2-1; TRBD1 agrees at 10 bases. Trimming at V came to 4 bases and at J to 6 bases, leaving 6 bases not matched to a gene. Germline V gene lookup returns CDR1 LNHDA and CDR2 SQIVND (reference sequence). The CDR3 is made up of 15 amino acids. The CDR3 DNA follows: TGTGCCAGTAGTAGACAGGGGGCGCCGGTCAATGAGCAGTTCTTC. This encodes CASSRQGAPVNEQFF.

This clonotype was seen ten or more times. This chain uses TRBV12-3 or TRBV12-4 with TRBJ2-7; D might be TRBD2 (5 bases). This CDR3 is 15 amino acids long. V shed 2 bases and J shed 3 bases, with 14 bases lying between them. The CDR3 loop is CASSLKGVGYYEQYF. The DNA of the CDR3 is TGTGCCAGCAGTTTAAAGGGAGTAGGATACTACGAGCAGTACTTC.

This clonotype was seen repeatedly, ten times or more. The V gene is TRBV4-3, the J gene TRBJ1-2; tentatively, D is TRBD1 (5 bases). Looked up from germline, CDR1 is LGHNA and CDR2 is YSLEER. V was trimmed by 0 bases and J by 4 bases, leaving 12 bases between them. The CDR3 has 15 residues. DNA of the CDR3: TGCGCCAGCAGCCAAGATATGAAGGGGTTCTATGGCTACACCTTC. This codes for CASSQDMKGFYGYTF.

This clonotype was observed a handful of times. The chain links TRBV5-5 to TRBJ1-2, with D tentatively TRBD1 (5 bases). Deletions cut 2 bases from V and 5 bases from J, with 13 bases between. Germline CDR1 and CDR2: SGHKS and YYEKEE (reference sequence). The CDR3 is 14 residues long. CDR3 region: CASSFLTARYGYTF. For the CDR3, the DNA is TGTGCCAGCAGCTTCTTGACAGCTAGATATGGCTACACCTTC. The whole variable domain, filled in from reference TRBV5-5 and TRBJ1-2, reads DAGVTQSPTHLIKTRGQQVTLRCSPISGHKSVSWYQQVLGQGPQFIFQYYEKEERGRGNFPDRFSARQFPNYSSELNVNALLLGDSALYLCASSFLTARYGYTFGSGTRLTVV.

This clonotype was detected a few times. This sequence joins TRBV5-4 and TRBJ1-3; the D is unclear. In germline, CDR1 is SGHNT, CDR2 YYREEE (reference sequence). CDR3 length equals 15 residues. V was shortened by 5 bases and J by 0 bases, with 12 bases between the two germline ends. The CDR3: CASRMDGSSGNTIYF. In DNA, the CDR3 is TGTGCCAGCAGAATGGACGGAAGCTCTGGAAACACCATATATTTT.

This clonotype has a count of ten or more. The J gene is TRBJ1-3, the V gene TRBV19; D uncertain. There are 15 residues in the CDR3. From germline, CDR1 is LNHDA and CDR2 SQIVND (reference sequence). V dropped 6 bases and J dropped 1 base, with 13 bases sitting between them. This CDR3 is CASRSDGGSGNTIYF. CDR3 sequence (DNA): TGTGCCAGTAGGAGTGATGGAGGATCTGGAAACACCATATATTTT.

This clonotype was found many times. The gene calls are TRBV12-5 and TRBJ2-5; D gene uncertain. CDR3 length equals 11 residues. In germline, CDR1 is LGHNT, CDR2 FRNRAP. V lost 6 bases to trimming and J lost 8 bases, with 10 bases between them. CDR3 loop: CASGLERTQYF. CDR3 nucleotides: TGTGCTAGTGGCCTCGAAAGAACCCAGTACTTC. The full variable domain, with the rest looked up from reference TRBV12-5 and TRBJ2-5, is DARVTQTPRHKVTEMGQEVTMRCQPILGHNTVFWYRQTMMQGLELLAYFRNRAPLDDSGMPKDRFSAEMPDATLATLKIQPSEPRDSAVYFCASGLERTQYFGPGTRLLVL.

This clonotype has more than one count but fewer than ten. The V call is TRBV4-1, the J call TRBJ2-5; 8 bases agree with TRBD2. After removal of 5 bases from V and 4 bases from J, the junction contained 12 bases not matched to a gene. The CDR3 runs 16 residues. Germline V CDR1 and CDR2: MGHRA, YSYEKL. The CDR3 here is CASSYIPGLGVETQYF. The CDR3 DNA reads TGCGCCAGCAGCTATATCCCGGGACTAGGGGTAGAGACCCAGTACTTC.

At least ten counts were recorded for this clonotype. The rearrangement uses TRBV10-3 and TRBJ2-3, with 13 bases identical to TRBD2. The V segment lost 0 bases and the J segment 6 bases; nucleotides outside the gene matches: 9. CDR3 length equals 18 residues. Per germline, CDR1 ENHRY and CDR2 SYGVKD. The CDR3 DNA follows: TGTGCCATCAGTGAGTCGATTGGACTAGCGGGGGCCTTTGATACGCAGTATTTT. Its protein product is CAISESIGLAGAFDTQYF.

The chain recombines TRBV30 with TRBJ2-5; perhaps TRBD1 as D (6 bases). The CDR3 is 13 residues long. The germline V gene has CDR1 GTSNPN and CDR2 SVGIG (reference sequence). With 3 bases removed from V and 1 base from J, the gap between germline ends came to 9 bases. The CDR3 region has the DNA TGTGCCTGGAGGGGGGCACCCCAAGAGACCCAGTACTTC. Encoded protein: CAWRGAPQETQYF. The whole variable domain, filled in from reference TRBV30 and TRBJ2-5, reads SQTIHQWPATLVQPVGSPLSLECTVEGTSNPNLYWYRQAAGRGLQLLFYSVGIGQISSEVPQNLSASRPQDRQFILSSKKLLLSDSGFYLCAWRGAPQETQYFGPGTRLLVL.

This clonotype was observed a few times. The chain couples TRBV28 to TRBJ1-2; TRBD1 matches at 7 bases. J was trimmed by 8 bases and V by 6 bases; bases with no gene match: 9. The CDR3 has 13 amino acids. Per the germline V gene, CDR1 is MDHEN and CDR2 is SYDVKM. CDR3 amino acids: CASSWDRSEGYTF. The CDR3 nucleotides read TGTGCCAGCAGCTGGGACAGATCGGAGGGCTACACCTTC.

This clonotype turned up a few times. The chain uses TRBV7-2 and TRBJ2-3; 12 positions match TRBD2. Germline V gene lookup returns CDR1 SGHTA and CDR2 FQGNSA. Trimming at V came to 6 bases and at J to 0 bases, leaving 10 bases not matched to a gene. The CDR3 has 18 residues. The CDR3 loop reads CASSEWASGGASTDTQYF. The CDR3 DNA sequence: TGTGCCAGCAGTGAATGGGCTAGCGGGGGGGCTAGCACAGATACGCAGTATTTT.

This clonotype was detected many times. The chain employs TRBV4-1 and TRBJ2-1; 9 positions match TRBD2. Trimming cost V 1 base and J 5 bases; bases outside gene matches: 12. The CDR3 is 18 residues long. Germline CDR1 is MGHRA and CDR2 is YSYEKL. The CDR3 nucleotides are TGCGCCAGCAGCCAAGTGGCGGGGGGGCAAATCTTTAACAATGAGCAGTTCTTC. Translating it yields CASSQVAGGQIFNNEQFF.

This clonotype was detected many times. The gene calls are TRBV4-3 and TRBJ2-5, with TRBD2 matching over 12 bases. Germline trimming cut 1 base from V and 7 bases from J; bases unmatched to any gene: 13. Germline V gene sequence: CDR1 LGHNA, CDR2 YSLEER. This CDR3 is built from 18 residues. The CDR3 sequence: CASSQGRTSGAIGGTQYF. CDR3 nucleotide sequence: TGCGCCAGCAGCCAAGGACGGACTAGCGGGGCCATAGGAGGGACCCAGTACTTC.

This clonotype was observed at least ten times. This chain joins TRBV2 and TRBJ2-1, with TRBD2 matching over 9 bases. V shed 1 base, J shed 5 bases, and the junction held 3 bases outside the gene matches. Germline-derived CDR1 and CDR2 are SNHLY and FYNNEI. This CDR3 has 15 amino acids. This CDR3 reads CASSEDSGGHNEQFF. CDR3 sequence (DNA): TGTGCCAGCAGTGAAGATAGCGGGGGCCACAATGAGCAGTTCTTC. Full variable domain (outside the CDR3, taken from reference TRBV2 and TRBJ2-1): EPEVTQTPSHQVTQMGQEVILRCVPISNHLYFYWYRQILGQKVEFLVSFYNNEISEKSEIFDDQFSVERPDGSNFTLKIRSTKLEDSAMYFCASSEDSGGHNEQFFGPGTRLTVL.